This T cell receptor beta chain was identified during a study of blood T cell repertoires in COVID-19. For the study at large: The United States, Italy and Spain provided the acute and convalescent COVID-19 samples. T cells, B-cell-depleted T cells, or PBMCs provided the cDNA or gDNA that served as material.

In germline, CDR1 is MDHEN, CDR2 SYDVKM. The V and J ends lost 4 bases and 5 bases, in that order; junction bases with no gene match: 10. The CDR3 consists of 17 residues. Repertoires were generated with immunoSEQ multiplex PCR, while TCRdb's copy carries only in-frame clones and drops some. The sample includes roughly 160,000 clones, approximately 88% of them seen just once. This clonotype was obtained from a woman aged 55-75 years with acute or convalescent COVID-19. The source material was peripheral blood. The chain employs TRBV28 and TRBJ2-5; TRBD2 aligns across 13 bases. DNA of the CDR3: TGTGCCAGCAGTTACCGGGAGGGACTAGCGGGGAGGGAGACCCAGTACTTC. It codes for CASSYREGLAGRETQYF.